Following are 24 T cell receptor beta chains from one sample sequenced in a study of read filtering for tumor transcriptome and immune sequencing. From roughly 390 ng of RNA, a library with molecular barcoded alpha/delta and beta/gamma adaptors was made. TCRdb re-derived calls from the reads in MiXCR, one entry per CDR3 protein. Altogether about 39,000 distinct CDR3 sequences are present, roughly an eighth being singletons, with the ten largest covering 6% to 7%. What was sequenced was a population of CD138-negative cells sorted from bone marrow. These receptors were taken from a donor aged 40 or older with multiple myeloma.

This clonotype appeared many times. The genes are TRBV30 and TRBJ2-7, with 10 nucleotides matching TRBD1. The CDR3 is made up of 13 amino acids. The trim removed 4 bases at V and 5 bases at J, leaving 5 bases unmatched. Germline V gene data show CDR1 as GTSNPN and CDR2 as SVGIG (reference sequence). The CDR3 region is CAWKGTGENEQYF. DNA for the CDR3: TGTGCCTGGAAAGGGACAGGGGAAAACGAGCAGTACTTC.

This clonotype was detected many times. Germline is not matched at one junction end, which may reflect a read error. The chain is built from TRBV5-1 and TRBJ2-1; 9 nucleotides agree with TRBD2. This CDR3 is built from 17 residues. CDR1 is SGHRS, CDR2 YFSETQ, per germline. The CDR3, as DNA: TGCGCCAGCCGGTTAGCGGGAGCCTTCTCATTCTACAATGGGCAGTTCTTC. Translating gives CASRLAGAFSFYNGQFF.

This clonotype was observed many times. The genes are TRBV6-1 and TRBJ2-6, with unresolved D. Germline CDR1 is MNHNS and CDR2 is SASEGT. This CDR3 has 14 amino acids. Trimming pared 4 bases from V and 2 bases from J, leaving 6 bases between. The CDR3 bases are TGTGCCAGCAGTGGAGACGCTGGGGCCAACGTCCTGACTTTC. Translation: CASSGDAGANVLTF.

The chain employs TRBV9 and TRBJ2-1; D possibly corresponds to TRBD1 (5 bases). Deletions cut 4 bases from V and 9 bases from J, with 14 bases between. Germline V CDR1 and CDR2: SGDLS, YYNGEE. This CDR3 contains 13 residues. CDR3 loop: CASSYQTVSEQFF. The CDR3 DNA reads TGTGCCAGCAGCTACCAGACAGTTTCTGAGCAGTTCTTC.

This chain links TRBV5-5 with TRBJ1-2; D is unresolved. Trimming took off 4 bases at V and 1 base at J, with 8 bases between the two ends. The CDR3 spans 13 residues. CDR1 is SGHKS, CDR2 YYEKEE, per germline (reference sequence). The CDR3 nucleotides read TGTGCCAGCAGCCTGTTAATTAACTATGGCTACACCTTC. Its protein is CASSLLINYGYTF.

This clonotype came up many times. This rearrangement joins TRBV20-1 to TRBJ1-5; TRBD1 is a possible D gene (5 bases). Germline V lookup: CDR1 DFQATT, CDR2 SNEGSKA (reference sequence). CDR3 length equals 14 residues. V lost 5 bases and J lost 0, with 11 bases in between. Here the CDR3 reads CSARQSNSNQPQHF. CDR3 DNA sequence: TGCAGTGCTCGACAGAGTAATAGCAATCAGCCCCAGCATTTT.

This sequence joins TRBV30 and TRBJ2-7; D unclear. V lost 3 bases and J 2 bases, leaving 8 bases between the germline ends. CDR1 and CDR2 (germline): GTSNPN, SVGIG (reference sequence). The CDR3 runs 12 residues. CDR3 residues: CAWSPRPYEQYF. CDR3 nucleotides: TGTGCCTGGAGCCCCCGTCCCTACGAGCAGTACTTC. The variable domain in full, completed from reference TRBV30 and TRBJ2-7, reads SQTIHQWPATLVQPVGSPLSLECTVEGTSNPNLYWYRQAAGRGLQLLFYSVGIGQISSEVPQNLSASRPQDRQFILSSKKLLLSDSGFYLCAWSPRPYEQYFGPGTRLTVT.

Comment on this clonotype: A read error may produce the germline difference seen at one junction end. This chain's CDR3 is CASSEYPGQGKVEASF. In nucleotides, the CDR3 is TGTGCCAGCAGTGAATACCCCGGACAGGGAAAGGTTGAAGCTTCCTTT. This chain connects TRBV25-1 to TRBJ1-1; 8 bases are a match to TRBD1. Germline CDR1 and CDR2: MGHDK and SYGVNS. The CDR3 loop spans 16 amino acids.

This clonotype occurred many times. J is TRBJ1-3 and V is TRBV29-1; no reliable D call. The CDR3 consists of 12 residues. V lost 6 bases and J 4 bases, leaving 10 bases between the germline ends. Germline loops: CDR1 SQVTM, CDR2 ANQGSEA. The CDR3 loop reads CSVKGFGNTIYF. The CDR3 DNA follows: TGCAGCGTCAAAGGGTTCGGAAACACCATATATTTT.

As concerns this clonotype: With a far larger clone one base away, a read error is the likely cause. The rearrangement joins TRBV7-2 to TRBJ2-1; no clear D gene. Germline-derived CDR1 and CDR2 are SGHTA and FQGNSA. The CDR3 is made up of 14 amino acids. Trimming stripped 6 bases from V and 2 bases from J, with 11 bases between. The CDR3 DNA sequence: TGTGCCAGCAGAGTCCCGGGCCCCTACAATGAGCAGTTCTTC. It is translated as CASRVPGPYNEQFF.

This clonotype was observed a few times. The chain links TRBV5-1 to TRBJ1-1, with 8 bases lining up with TRBD1. Looked up from germline, CDR1 is SGHRS and CDR2 is YFSETQ. Trimming took 2 bases from V and 2 from J; bases not matched to a gene: 5. The CDR3 contains 15 residues. The DNA of the CDR3 is TGCGCCAGCAGCTTACTGACAGGGGCCAACACTGAAGCTTTCTTT. Its translation is CASSLLTGANTEAFF.

This clonotype was seen repeatedly, ten times or more. The J gene is TRBJ1-2, the V gene TRBV29-1; D possibly corresponds to TRBD1 (5 bases). Germline V gene data show CDR1 as SQVTM and CDR2 as ANQGSEA. The CDR3 is 13 amino acids. Trimming left V 3 bases short and J 8 bases short, with 16 bases between. CDR3 sequence (DNA): TGCAGCGTTGAGGACCCAGGGATGAAGGGCTACACCTTC. This encodes CSVEDPGMKGYTF.

At least ten counts were recorded for this clonotype. The chain employs TRBV5-5 and TRBJ2-7, with D possibly matching TRBD2 (5 bases). CDR1 is SGHKS, CDR2 YYEKEE, per germline (reference sequence). V was trimmed by 4 bases and J by 4 bases, leaving 18 bases between them. The CDR3 has 15 amino acids. The CDR3 DNA sequence: TGTGCCAGCAGCAAAAACGACGGGGAAAAATACGAGCAGTACTTC. Its translation: CASSKNDGEKYEQYF.

The sample holds many counts of this clonotype. J is TRBJ1-4 and V is TRBV2; no reliable D call. Trimming pared 3 bases from V and 5 bases from J, leaving 10 bases between. The CDR3 is 14 residues long. Per germline, CDR1 SNHLY and CDR2 FYNNEI. CDR3: CASSDSTHNEKLFF. The CDR3 coding sequence is TGTGCCAGCAGTGACTCAACCCACAATGAAAAACTGTTTTTT.

This clonotype came up many times. This rearrangement joins TRBV5-6 to TRBJ2-2; 10 bases agree with TRBD1. The CDR3 loop spans 15 amino acids. Germline loops: CDR1 SGHDT, CDR2 YYEEEE. The V gene end was trimmed by 4 bases and the J gene end by 3 bases; junction bases not matched to a gene: 3. CDR3 sequence (DNA): TGTGCCAGCAGCCCCGGGACAGGGGACACCGGGGAGCTGTTTTTT. Translation: CASSPGTGDTGELFF.

This clonotype appeared many times. The V call is TRBV9, the J call TRBJ2-3, with no clear D. With 0 bases removed from V and 4 bases from J, the gap between germline ends came to 3 bases. Germline-derived CDR1 and CDR2 are SGDLS and YYNGEE. This CDR3 has 12 residues. The CDR3 reads CASSVGSDTQYF. The CDR3 coding sequence is TGTGCCAGCAGCGTAGGCTCAGATACGCAGTATTTT.

Many counts were recorded for this clonotype. The chain combines TRBV12-3 or TRBV12-4 with TRBJ2-3; a weak D match, TRBD2 (5 bases). The CDR3 has 14 residues. V gave up 7 bases and J gave up 2 bases, with 13 bases separating them. The DNA for the CDR3 is TGTGCCAGCAACTTCGGACTGGACACAGATACGCAGTATTTT. This translates into CASNFGLDTDTQYF.

In its sample, this clonotype was seen many times. This chain uses TRBV6-5 with TRBJ2-7; perhaps D is TRBD1 or TRBD2 (5 bases each). Trimming removed 2 bases at V and 0 bases at J, with 11 bases between. This CDR3 has 15 amino acids. The germline gives CDR1 MNHEY, CDR2 SVGAGI. Here the CDR3 DNA reads TGTGCCAGCAGTTACGGACTGGGGGACTCCTACGAGCAGTACTTC. Translating gives CASSYGLGDSYEQYF.

This clonotype was counted many times. The chain recombines TRBV4-2 with TRBJ2-7, with unresolved D. V was trimmed by 3 bases and J by 6 bases, leaving 12 bases between them. Germline CDR1 is LGHNA and CDR2 is YNFKEQ. This CDR3 has 13 residues. The DNA for the CDR3 is TGTGCCAGCAGCCAGTTCACGTCGTCCGAGCAGTACTTC. Amino acid sequence: CASSQFTSSEQYF.

The V gene is TRBV5-1, the J gene TRBJ2-1; 7 bases map to TRBD1. The CDR3 loop spans 18 amino acids. V was pared by 0 bases and J by 0 bases, with 9 bases of the junction left unmatched. Germline V gene sequence: CDR1 SGHRS, CDR2 YFSETQ. DNA of the CDR3: TGCGCCAGCAGCTTGGAGGGTTGGCCAGGGGGCTCCTACAATGAGCAGTTCTTC. Protein: CASSLEGWPGGSYNEQFF.

A note on this clonotype: A much larger clone sits a single nucleotide away, making a read error possible. The gene calls are TRBV11-2 and TRBJ2-5; 9 bases match TRBD1. The CDR3 consists of 15 residues. CDR1 and CDR2 (germline): SGHAT, FQNNGV. In DNA form, the CDR3 reads TGTGCCGGCAGCTTTAACAGGGGGCTTGGAGAGACCCAGTACTTC. This translates into CAGSFNRGLGETQYF.

The genes are TRBV6-1 and TRBJ2-1; tentatively, D is TRBD1 (6 bases). The V end was cut by 8 bases, the J end by 6 bases, with 8 bases between. This CDR3 is built from 11 residues. The germline gives CDR1 MNHNS, CDR2 SASEGT. The CDR3 sequence: CASDRSNEQFF. In nucleotides, the CDR3 is TGTGCCAGCGACAGGTCCAATGAGCAGTTCTTC.

There are many counts of this clonotype. The rearrangement links TRBV5-1 to TRBJ1-3; the match to TRBD1 covers 7 bases. With 0 bases clipped from V and 0 bases from J, the junction kept 9 bases outside the gene matches. CDR1 is SGHRS and CDR2 is YFSETQ in the germline V gene. The CDR3 is made up of 18 amino acids. CDR3 coding DNA: TGCGCCAGCAGCTTGGAGGGGAGGGGACAGAACTCTGGAAACACCATATATTTT. Translation gives CASSLEGRGQNSGNTIYF.

This clonotype was seen repeatedly, ten times or more. The chain uses TRBV7-9 and TRBJ2-3; TRBD1 aligns across 8 bases. The V gene end was trimmed by 4 bases and the J gene end by 6 bases; junction bases not matched to a gene: 12. CDR3 length equals 16 residues. Germline V gene lookup returns CDR1 SEHNR and CDR2 FQNEAQ (reference sequence). The CDR3, as DNA: TGTGCCAGCAGCTACCGGACAGGGTACTTGTTTGATACGCAGTATTTT. Encoded protein: CASSYRTGYLFDTQYF. The full variable domain, rest sourced from reference TRBV7-9 and TRBJ2-3, is DTGVSQNPRHKITKRGQNVTFRCDPISEHNRLYWYRQTLGQGPEFLTYFQNEAQLEKSRLLSDRFSAERPKGSFSTLEIQRTEQGDSAMYLCASSYRTGYLFDTQYFGPGTRLTVL.